Below are 12 T cell receptor beta chains sequenced from a single sample in a study of blood T cell repertoires in COVID-19. Here immunoSEQ multiplex PCR was the method, and the copy in TCRdb shows in-frame clones only, minus some. The sample includes 200,000 to 300,000 clones, 87% of them seen just once. The source material was peripheral blood. These receptors were collected from a woman aged 45-60 years with acute or convalescent COVID-19.

The chain combines TRBV12-5 with TRBJ1-1, with 10 bases lining up with TRBD1. CDR3 length equals 14 residues. Germline V gene lookup returns CDR1 LGHNT and CDR2 FRNRAP. J lost 8 bases, V lost 5 bases, and 8 bases had no gene match. CDR3 sequence reads: CASGPRDRGSEAFF. Written as DNA, the CDR3 is TGTGCTAGTGGTCCCAGGGACAGGGGTTCGGAAGCTTTCTTT.

The V call is TRBV9, the J call TRBJ2-1, with 13 bases fitting TRBD2. Trimming removed 3 bases from V and 8 bases from J; junction bases left unmatched: 8. The germline V gene encodes CDR1 SGDLS and CDR2 YYNGEE. The CDR3 is 16 residues long. CDR3 sequence: CASSGTTSGRPHEQFF. The CDR3 nucleotides read TGTGCCAGCAGCGGGACGACTAGCGGGAGGCCCCATGAGCAGTTCTTC.

The chain combines TRBV3-1 (or the pseudogene TRBV3-2) with TRBJ1-1, with 10 bases fitting TRBD1. Germline V gives CDR1 LGHDT, CDR2 YNNKEL (reference sequence). After removal of 4 bases from V and 7 bases from J, the junction contained 3 bases not matched to a gene. CDR3 length: 13 amino acids. The CDR3 sequence is CASSRGQGIEAFF. CDR3 nucleotides: TGTGCCAGCAGCCGGGGACAGGGGATTGAAGCTTTCTTT.

Points on this clone: An end of the junction does not agree with germline; a read error may underlie this. This sequence joins TRBV20-1 and TRBJ2-7, with TRBD2 identical over 15 bases. Looked up from germline, CDR1 is DFQATT and CDR2 is SNEGSKA (reference sequence). CDR3 size: 11 residues. The CDR3 spells CSASPGTSGGF. In nucleotides, the CDR3 is TGCAGTGCGAGCCCCGGGACTAGCGGGGGGTTC.

The gene calls are TRBV9 and TRBJ2-5; D unresolved. V was pared by 3 bases and J by 2 bases, with 5 bases between. CDR1 is SGDLS and CDR2 is YYNGEE in the germline V gene. The CDR3 contains 12 residues. The chain's CDR3 is CASSDSQETQYF. CDR3 sequence (DNA): TGTGCCAGCAGCGATTCTCAAGAGACCCAGTACTTC.

The rearrangement joins TRBV4-3 to TRBJ1-2; D possibly corresponds to TRBD1 (5 bases). The CDR3 has 16 amino acids. The germline V gene encodes CDR1 LGHNA and CDR2 YSLEER. The V and J ends lost 0 bases and 5 bases respectively, with 16 bases between them. CDR3 region: CASSQEGGARGYGYTF. CDR3 bases: TGCGCCAGCAGCCAAGAAGGAGGGGCGCGGGGTTATGGCTACACCTTC.

This clone was detected a few times. This chain uses TRBV10-3 with TRBJ1-1; no definite D call. The CDR3 consists of 15 residues. Germline CDR1 is ENHRY and CDR2 is SYGVKD. The V end lost 3 bases, the J end lost 5 bases, and 16 bases lay between the germline ends. Here the CDR3 reads CAISDSWGGNTEAFF. CDR3 nucleotides: TGTGCCATCAGTGATTCGTGGGGAGGAAATACTGAAGCTTTCTTT.

J is TRBJ2-3 and V is TRBV4-1, with TRBD2 matching 10 bases. Germline CDR1 and CDR2: MGHRA and YSYEKL. CDR3 length equals 15 residues. Losses at the gene ends were 4 bases for V and 3 bases for J; bases not matched to a gene: 4. Here the CDR3 reads CASSPGLAETDTQYF. As DNA, the CDR3 is TGCGCCAGCAGCCCCGGACTAGCGGAAACAGATACGCAGTATTTT.

This clone was seen a few times. The chain is built from TRBV11-2 and TRBJ2-1; 11 nucleotides align to TRBD2. This CDR3 is built from 15 residues. The V and J ends lost 2 bases and 10 bases, in that order; junction bases with no gene match: 7. The V gene's germline CDR1 is SGHAT and CDR2 FQNNGV. This chain's CDR3 is CASSLLAGGPGEQFF. CDR3 DNA sequence: TGTGCCAGCAGCTTATTAGCGGGAGGGCCAGGGGAGCAGTTCTTC.

The J gene is TRBJ2-5, the V gene TRBV5-4, with 14 bases identical to TRBD2. The CDR3 runs 16 residues. Germline trimming cut 4 bases from V and 5 bases from J; bases unmatched to any gene: 7. The germline CDR1 and CDR2 sequences are SGHNT and YYREEE (reference sequence). Written as DNA, the CDR3 is TGTGCCAGCAGCGGAGGGACTAGCGGGAGCATGGAGACCCAGTACTTC. Amino acids: CASSGGTSGSMETQYF.

In this sample, this clone turned up a few times. The chain joins TRBV4-2 to TRBJ1-1, with a tentative D call TRBD1 (6 bases). The CDR3 is 14 residues long. Per germline, CDR1 LGHNA and CDR2 YNFKEQ. Trimming took off 2 bases at V and 0 bases at J, with 7 bases between the two ends. The CDR3 loop is CASSQTGLNTEAFF. In DNA, the CDR3 is TGTGCCAGCAGCCAAACAGGGTTGAACACTGAAGCTTTCTTT.

V usage is TRBV6-5 and J usage is TRBJ1-1; TRBD1 matches 8 bases. Trimming at V came to 2 bases and at J to 4 bases, leaving 9 bases not matched to a gene. Germline CDR1 reads MNHEY; CDR2 reads SVGAGI. CDR3 size: 16 residues. The CDR3 DNA reads as TGTGCCAGCAGTTACACCGGACAGGGAACGGGCACTGAAGCTTTCTTT. This translates into CASSYTGQGTGTEAFF.